These 24 T cell receptor beta chains were sequenced from one sample in a study of Graves' ophthalmopathy and Graves' hyperthyroidism (dated by TCRdb to 2016 to 2019). These reads were obtained on an Illumina HiSeq 2000. TCR beta CDR3 regions were amplified from RNA transcripts for repertoire sequencing. HTBI primers and the Qiagen OneStep RT-PCR kit were used in a first-round RT-PCR, which was followed by a second-round multiplex PCR, size selection and purification. TCRdb took the public reads, trimmed them with fastp at Q25, ran MiXCR for clone calling and kept in-frame beta chains. When rows share a CDR3 protein, they turn into one entry using the most common DNA and genes. Within this sample are about 480,000 distinct CDR3 sequences, with around an eighth of them counted one time only. Jointly, the top ten make up about 9.4% of the sample. The sample comprised blood. The receptors were sampled from a woman aged 30 to 39 with Graves' ophthalmopathy. Donor details come from another sample of the same person, matched by shared clones.

This clonotype was observed a few times. The rearrangement uses TRBV29-1 and TRBJ1-2; no clear D. Germline V gives CDR1 SQVTM, CDR2 ANQGSEA. CDR3 size: 11 residues. CDR3 sequence reads: CTADGYYGYTF. The CDR3 region has the DNA TGCACCGCGGACGGGTACTATGGCTACACCTTC. Full variable domain (remainder filled in from reference TRBV29-1 and TRBJ1-2): SAVISQKPSRDICQRGTSLTIQCQVDSQVTMMFWYRQQPGQSLTLIATANQGSEATYESGFVIDKFPISRPNLTFSTLTVSNMSPEDSSIYLCTADGYYGYTFGSGTRLTVV.

In this sample, this clonotype turned up many times. The chain joins TRBV20-1 to TRBJ1-1; 7 nucleotides line up with TRBD1. Trimming at V came to 6 bases and at J to 2 bases, leaving 6 bases not matched to a gene. This CDR3 has 13 amino acids. CDR1 DFQATT and CDR2 SNEGSKA come from the germline V gene (reference sequence). CDR3 amino acids: CSALQGDNTEAFF. In DNA, the CDR3 is TGCAGTGCCCTCCAGGGGGACAACACTGAAGCTTTCTTT.

This clonotype has ten or more counts. J is TRBJ1-1 and V is TRBV4-1, with D possibly TRBD1 on 6 matching bases. CDR3 length: 15 amino acids. Looked up from germline, CDR1 is MGHRA and CDR2 is YSYEKL. Trimming took 0 bases from V and 0 from J, leaving 8 bases between them. CDR3: CASSQERTVNTEAFF. CDR3 coding DNA: TGCGCCAGCAGCCAAGAAAGGACAGTGAACACTGAAGCTTTCTTT.

This clonotype has only a few counts. The rearrangement joins TRBV6-4 to TRBJ1-6, with unresolved D. This CDR3 has 16 residues. Germline-derived CDR1 and CDR2 are MRHNA and SNTAGT. With 7 bases removed from V and 7 bases from J, the gap between germline ends came to 20 bases. The CDR3 DNA reads TGTGCCAGCAATGTCGGCCCCGCTGTGACGAATTCACCCCTCCACTTT. Protein: CASNVGPAVTNSPLHF.

The chain couples TRBV20-1 to TRBJ2-7; 12 bases fit TRBD1. Germline values: CDR1 DFQATT, CDR2 SNEGSKA (reference sequence). This CDR3 is built from 13 residues. The V gene end was trimmed by 5 bases and the J gene end by 4 bases; junction bases not matched to a gene: 3. Here the CDR3 DNA reads TGCAGTGCTTGGGACAGGGGGCTATACGAGCAGTACTTC. Translation: CSAWDRGLYEQYF.

At least ten counts were recorded for this clonotype. This chain links TRBV10-3 with TRBJ2-7; D remains unclear. Trimming shortened V by 0 bases and J by 4 bases, and 10 bases separated the two germline ends. Per germline, CDR1 ENHRY and CDR2 SYGVKD. The CDR3 spans 14 residues. CDR3: CAISESGFGYEQYF. The CDR3 region has the DNA TGTGCCATCAGTGAGTCGGGGTTTGGTTACGAGCAGTACTTC.

The table lists this clonotype with a few counts. The V and J genes are TRBV4-1 and TRBJ2-5, with D possibly TRBD2 on 7 matching bases. This CDR3 spans 15 amino acids. V was cut by 3 bases and J by 0 bases, with 11 bases left in between. CDR1 is MGHRA and CDR2 is YSYEKL in the germline V gene. CDR3 residues: CASSQGGADQETQYF. CDR3 nucleotides: TGCGCCAGCAGCCAGGGGGGGGCAGACCAAGAGACCCAGTACTTC.

The V call is TRBV6-1, the J call TRBJ1-1; no reliable D call. V lost 5 bases and J lost 1, with 8 bases in between. The CDR3 runs 13 residues. From germline, CDR1 is MNHNS and CDR2 SASEGT. The CDR3: CASSQQTNTEAFF. The CDR3 bases are TGTGCCAGCAGTCAACAGACGAACACTGAAGCTTTCTTT.

This clonotype came up many times. This chain links TRBV12-5 with TRBJ1-5; no firm D call. Germline CDR1 and CDR2: LGHNT and FRNRAP. V lost 3 bases, J lost 12 bases, and 6 bases lay in between. The CDR3 totals 10 residues. CDR3 amino acids: CASGLANQHF. DNA for the CDR3: TGTGCTAGTGGTTTAGCCAACCAGCATTTT.

This clonotype has at least ten counts. This sequence may be a read error, since a much larger clone differs from it by one base. The V gene is TRBV27, the J gene TRBJ1-5; D not certain. CDR3 length: 12 amino acids. V was trimmed by 8 bases and J by 0 bases, leaving 5 bases between them. In germline, CDR1 is MNHEY, CDR2 SMNVEV (reference sequence). This CDR3 reads CASGYSNQPQHF. The CDR3 DNA reads as TGTGCCAGCGGATATAGCAATCAGCCCCAGCATTTT.

In its sample, this clonotype was seen many times. The chain joins TRBV11-2 to TRBJ2-2; 7 bases line up with TRBD2. J was trimmed by 5 bases and V by 5 bases; bases with no gene match: 11. Germline assignment: CDR1 SGHAT and CDR2 FQNNGV. There are 16 residues in the CDR3. CDR3 amino acids: CASSTSSGEGTGELFF. The CDR3 region has the DNA TGTGCCAGCAGCACCTCGAGCGGGGAGGGGACCGGGGAGCTGTTTTTT.

This clonotype was observed many times. CDR3 sequence: CASTTGNQPQHF. The CDR3 DNA sequence: TGTGCCAGCACGACAGGGAATCAGCCCCAGCATTTT. This sequence joins TRBV6-1 and TRBJ1-5; 7 bases are shared with TRBD1. After removal of 7 bases from V and 4 bases from J, the junction contained 1 base not matched to a gene. Germline V gene data show CDR1 as MNHNS and CDR2 as SASEGT. The CDR3 spans 12 residues.

The chain carries TRBV12-3 or TRBV12-4 and TRBJ1-5; D is unresolved. The V end lost 6 bases, the J end lost 1 base, and 16 bases lay between the germline ends. The CDR3 consists of 16 residues. CDR3 DNA: TGTGCCAGCAGACTCAACTCGGCAGTAAGCAATCAGCCCCAGCATTTT. Its protein product is CASRLNSAVSNQPQHF.

This clonotype was counted ten times or more. This sequence joins TRBV12-3 or TRBV12-4 and TRBJ1-6; no definite D call. The V and J ends lost 6 bases and 6 bases respectively, with 12 bases between them. This CDR3 has 14 residues. The CDR3 region has the DNA TGTGCCAGCAGCAACGGACTTTTTAATTCACCCCTCCACTTT. Residues: CASSNGLFNSPLHF.

In its sample, this clonotype was seen many times. The genes are TRBV10-3 and TRBJ2-5; possible D gene TRBD2, 6 bases. CDR3 length equals 16 residues. The germline CDR1 and CDR2 sequences are ENHRY and SYGVKD. Deletions cut 4 bases from V and 4 bases from J, with 19 bases between. CDR3 loop: CAISVGPGLGGETQYF. The CDR3 coding sequence is TGTGCCATCAGTGTCGGACCGGGCCTGGGGGGAGAGACCCAGTACTTC.

In this sample, this clonotype turned up many times. This chain uses TRBV4-2 with TRBJ2-2; 9 nucleotides match TRBD1. Per the germline V gene, CDR1 is LGHNA and CDR2 is YNFKEQ. The CDR3 length is 16 residues. V shed 1 base, J shed 4 bases, and the junction held 4 bases outside the gene matches. CDR3 nucleotides: TGTGCCAGCAGCCAAGCTACGACAGGGGGCACCGGGGAGCTGTTTTTT. Translation: CASSQATTGGTGELFF.

This clonotype was counted at least ten times. V is TRBV7-9 and J is TRBJ1-2; no clear D gene. The germline V and J ends were trimmed by 1 base and 4 bases, with 10 bases remaining between them. Germline CDR1 and CDR2: SEHNR and FQNEAQ (reference sequence). The CDR3 extends over 14 amino acids. CDR3 amino acids: CASSLDGFVYGYTF. CDR3 in DNA: TGTGCCAGCAGCTTAGACGGCTTCGTCTATGGCTACACCTTC.

This clonotype was detected ten times or more. The chain has TRBV6-1 and TRBJ2-2; possibly TRBD1 or TRBD2 for D (5 bases each). The CDR3 extends over 15 amino acids. With 5 bases removed from V and 5 bases from J, the gap between germline ends came to 15 bases. Per the germline V gene, CDR1 is MNHNS and CDR2 is SASEGT. The CDR3 sequence: CASSRDVGETGELFF. The CDR3 bases are TGTGCCAGCAGTCGGGACGTCGGAGAGACCGGGGAGCTGTTTTTT.

This clonotype came up many times. The genes are TRBV10-2 and TRBJ1-3; unclear D gene. CDR1 is WSHSY and CDR2 is SAAADI in the germline V gene. Trimming removed 1 base from V and 0 bases from J, with 10 bases in between. The CDR3 is 16 residues long. DNA of the CDR3: TGCGCCAGCAGTGAGTTCCAATGGAACTCTGGAAACACCATATATTTT. Translation gives CASSEFQWNSGNTIYF.

V usage is TRBV4-1 and J usage is TRBJ1-6, with a tentative D call TRBD1 (5 bases). V gave up 2 bases and J gave up 15 bases, with 11 bases separating them. The CDR3 consists of 12 residues. The germline V gene has CDR1 MGHRA and CDR2 YSYEKL. The CDR3 region is CASSQRGTHLHF. DNA for the CDR3: TGCGCCAGCAGCCAAAGGGGTACACACCTCCACTTT.

This clonotype was counted ten times or more. The rearrangement uses TRBV12-3 or TRBV12-4 and TRBJ1-3; a weak D match, TRBD1 (5 bases). Trimming took 3 bases from V and 2 from J, leaving 8 bases between them. This CDR3 spans 14 amino acids. CDR3 nucleotide sequence: TGTGCCAGCAGTTTGTGGGGGGCTGGAAACACCATATATTTT. It yields the protein CASSLWGAGNTIYF.

This clonotype has a count of ten or more. This chain links TRBV28 with TRBJ1-2; 7 bases map to TRBD1. Looked up from germline, CDR1 is MDHEN and CDR2 is SYDVKM. This CDR3 region has 14 residues. Trimming took 6 bases from V and 1 from J; bases not matched to a gene: 5. The CDR3 protein is CASRVTGINYGYTF. The CDR3 nucleotides are TGTGCCAGCAGGGTGACAGGGATTAACTATGGCTACACCTTC.

In its sample, this clonotype was seen many times. This rearrangement joins TRBV30 to TRBJ1-5; tentative D call: TRBD1 (6 bases). V lost 0 bases and J lost 6, with 9 bases in between. Germline assignment: CDR1 GTSNPN and CDR2 SVGIG (reference sequence). The CDR3 is 13 amino acids. The CDR3 reads CAWSVGGRQPQHF. The CDR3 DNA follows: TGTGCCTGGAGTGTAGGGGGTCGTCAGCCCCAGCATTTT.

The table lists this clonotype with many counts. The CDR3 spells CASSPNSGTGTGELFF. The CDR3 bases are TGTGCCAGCAGCCCAAATAGCGGGACAGGGACCGGGGAGCTGTTTTTT. The J gene is TRBJ2-2, the V gene TRBV14; tentative D call: TRBD1 (9 bases). The CDR3 spans 16 residues. The V gene lost 4 bases and the J gene lost 5 bases, with 17 bases spanning the gap. CDR1 is SGHDN and CDR2 is FVKESK in the germline V gene. The full variable domain, with the rest looked up from reference TRBV14 and TRBJ2-2, is EAGVTQFPSHSVIEKGQTVTLRCDPISGHDNLYWYRRVMGKEIKFLLHFVKESKQDESGMPNNRFLAERTGGTYSTLKVQPAELEDSGVYFCASSPNSGTGTGELFFGEGSRLTVL.